What follows describes a single T cell receptor (beta chain). This specimen belongs to a study of blood T cell repertoires in COVID-19. Trimming took 1 base from V and 4 from J, leaving 10 bases between them. This CDR3 region has 14 residues. Germline loops: CDR1 MNHNS, CDR2 SASEGT. Participants were aged about 18 to 89 years from 24 US areas. The table came from immunoSEQ multiplex PCR; TCRdb's copy has only in-frame clones and leaves some out. The table has about 250,000 clones, around 86% seen once; the top ten hold 1.5% to 2%. The sequenced material came from PBMCs or T cells enriched from blood (not recorded which). This receptor was obtained from a man aged 35-49 years who had recovered from COVID-19. The chain has TRBV6-1 and TRBJ1-1; D is uncertain. The CDR3 loop is CASSEGGFSTEAFF. CDR3 sequence (DNA): TGTGCCAGCAGTGAAGGAGGGTTTAGCACTGAAGCTTTCTTT.